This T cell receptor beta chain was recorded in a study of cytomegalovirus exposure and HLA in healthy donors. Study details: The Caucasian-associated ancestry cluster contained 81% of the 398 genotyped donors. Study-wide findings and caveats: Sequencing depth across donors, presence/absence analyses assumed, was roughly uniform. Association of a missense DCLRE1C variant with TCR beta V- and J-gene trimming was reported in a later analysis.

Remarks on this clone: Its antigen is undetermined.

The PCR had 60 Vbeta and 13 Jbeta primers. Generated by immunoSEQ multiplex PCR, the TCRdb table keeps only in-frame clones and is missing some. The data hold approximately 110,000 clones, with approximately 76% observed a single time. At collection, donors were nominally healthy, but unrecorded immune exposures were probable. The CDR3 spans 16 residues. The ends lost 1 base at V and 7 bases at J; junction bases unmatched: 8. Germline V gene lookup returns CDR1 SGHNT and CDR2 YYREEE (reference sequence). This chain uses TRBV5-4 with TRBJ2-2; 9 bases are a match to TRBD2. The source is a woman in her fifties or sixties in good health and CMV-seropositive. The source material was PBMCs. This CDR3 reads CASSLFAGGPGGELFF. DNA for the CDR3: TGTGCCAGCAGCTTGTTTGCGGGAGGGCCAGGCGGGGAGCTGTTTTTT.